Below are 22 T cell receptor beta chains sequenced from a single sample in a study of cytomegalovirus exposure and HLA in healthy donors. Use of 60 Vbeta and 13 Jbeta primers characterized the PCR. Repertoires were generated with immunoSEQ multiplex PCR, while TCRdb's copy carries only in-frame clones and drops some. The data show around 160,000 clones, approximately 70% seen once. Sequenced input: PBMCs. The receptor source for this set is a woman in her 40s in good health and CMV-seropositive.

CDR3 nucleotides: TGTGCCAGCAGCGCAGTCGGACAGGAGAACACCGGGGAGCTGTTTTTT. This encodes CASSAVGQENTGELFF. The chain combines TRBV9 with TRBJ2-2; TRBD1 matches 7 bases. The junction had 6 bases not matched to a gene; V was cut back by 3 bases and J by 1 base. This CDR3 is built from 16 residues. Germline CDR1 and CDR2: SGDLS and YYNGEE.

As for this clone: A read error may account for a junction end that differs from germline. The chain carries TRBV7-7 and TRBJ2-1, with 9 positions matching TRBD1. The CDR3 loop spans 15 amino acids. In germline, CDR1 is SSHAT, CDR2 FNYEAQ (reference sequence). DNA of the CDR3: TGTGCTAGCAGCTCAGGGACAGGGATATACAATGAGCAGTTCTTC. This gives the protein CASSSGTGIYNEQFF.

The chain uses TRBV5-6 and TRBJ2-1, with 10 bases fitting TRBD1. The CDR3 runs 13 residues. With 2 bases clipped from V and 9 bases from J, the junction kept 2 bases outside the gene matches. The germline V gene encodes CDR1 SGHDT and CDR2 YYEEEE. The CDR3 nucleotides read TGTGCCAGCAGCTTCGGACAGGGGGTTGAGCAGTTCTTC. Translation gives CASSFGQGVEQFF.

The gene calls are TRBV7-2 and TRBJ2-3; 7 nucleotides agree with TRBD2. J lost 2 bases, V lost 2 bases, and 7 bases had no gene match. Germline V lookup: CDR1 SGHTA, CDR2 FQGNSA. CDR3 length equals 16 residues. CDR3 coding DNA: TGTGCCAGCAGCTTAATATTGGGGACTAACACAGATACGCAGTATTTT. This codes for CASSLILGTNTDTQYF.

This chain connects TRBV18 to TRBJ2-3, with 8 positions matching TRBD2. The germline V gene has CDR1 KGHSH and CDR2 LQKENI. V shed 6 bases and J 0 bases; nucleotides not matched to a gene: 5. This CDR3 is built from 15 residues. CDR3: CASSATSESTDTQYF. The CDR3 bases are TGTGCCAGCTCTGCGACTAGCGAGAGCACAGATACGCAGTATTTT. The full variable domain, rest sourced from reference TRBV18 and TRBJ2-3, is NAGVMQNPRHLVRRRGQEARLRCSPMKGHSHVYWYRQLPEEGLKFMVYLQKENIIDESGMPKERFSAEFPKEGPSILRIQQVVRGDSAAYFCASSATSESTDTQYFGPGTRLTVL.

This sequence joins TRBV28 and TRBJ2-7; 7 bases are a match to TRBD1. V was clipped by 6 bases and J by 3 bases; unmatched bases: 11. This CDR3 has 15 residues. The germline V gene has CDR1 MDHEN and CDR2 SYDVKM. This CDR3 is CASRNRGPTFYEQYF. The CDR3 coding sequence is TGTGCCAGCAGAAACAGGGGCCCCACCTTCTACGAGCAGTACTTC.

This sequence joins TRBV14 and TRBJ2-2; weak D call: TRBD2 (7 bases). The CDR3 length is 17 residues. Per the germline V gene, CDR1 is SGHDN and CDR2 is FVKESK. The ends were cut back, 4 bases at V and 1 base at J, with 16 bases in the middle. The CDR3 sequence: CASSPMSGTLNTGELFF. The CDR3 nucleotides are TGTGCCAGCAGCCCCATGAGCGGGACACTGAACACCGGGGAGCTGTTTTTT.

The sample holds a few counts of this clone. This chain links TRBV19 with TRBJ2-7; D might be TRBD2 (6 bases). This CDR3 comprises 15 residues. Looked up from germline, CDR1 is LNHDA and CDR2 is SQIVND (reference sequence). Trimming removed 6 bases at V and 3 bases at J, with 18 bases between. The CDR3 sequence is CASSPMGGRSYEQYF. The CDR3 DNA reads TGTGCCAGTAGCCCCATGGGGGGACGGAGCTACGAGCAGTACTTC.

The V and J genes are TRBV10-2 and TRBJ1-2, with TRBD1 identical over 7 bases. Germline CDR1 is WSHSY and CDR2 is SAAADI. V shed 6 bases, J shed 4 bases, and the junction held 2 bases outside the gene matches. The CDR3 spans 12 residues. This CDR3 reads CASRGTAYGYTF. CDR3 DNA sequence: TGCGCCAGCAGAGGGACAGCCTATGGCTACACCTTC.

The CDR3 DNA sequence: TGCGCCAGCAGCTCAAGATCCGGGACAAGATTTTCTCCGAACACTGAAGCTTTCTTT. Amino acids: CASSSRSGTRFSPNTEAFF. The chain combines TRBV5-1 with TRBJ1-1; D perhaps matches TRBD1 (6 bases). The CDR3 has 19 amino acids. V dropped 3 bases and J dropped 1 base, with 25 bases sitting between them. Germline CDR1 SGHRS, CDR2 YFSETQ.

The CDR3 sequence: CASSLDSNYGYTF. CDR3 sequence (DNA): TGTGCCAGCAGCTTGGACAGCAACTATGGCTACACCTTC. The chain has TRBV6-5 and TRBJ1-2; possibly TRBD1 for D (6 bases). V was trimmed by 6 bases and J by 2 bases, leaving 10 bases between them. This CDR3 comprises 13 residues. Germline loops: CDR1 MNHEY, CDR2 SVGAGI.

This clone was counted a few times. This chain joins TRBV10-3 and TRBJ2-4, with D uncertain. V gave up 2 bases and J gave up 4 bases, with 18 bases separating them. Germline V gives CDR1 ENHRY, CDR2 SYGVKD. This CDR3 contains 17 residues. CDR3: CAISEEALILGKNIQYF. DNA of the CDR3: TGTGCCATCAGTGAGGAGGCCCTTATCCTTGGGAAAAACATTCAGTACTTC.

This chain connects TRBV7-3 to TRBJ2-1; weak D call: TRBD2 (5 bases). V shed 4 bases and J shed 10 bases, with 14 bases lying between them. Looked up from germline, CDR1 is SGHTA and CDR2 is FQGTGA. The CDR3 runs to 13 residues. The DNA for the CDR3 is TGTGCCAGCAGCTCGTCAACTAGAGGCGAGCAGTTCTTC. Its translation is CASSSSTRGEQFF.

The CDR3 loop reads CASSVGALAGEETQYF. For the CDR3, the DNA is TGTGCCAGCAGCGTAGGTGCCCTAGCGGGAGAAGAGACCCAGTACTTC. This chain connects TRBV9 to TRBJ2-5; 10 nucleotides align to TRBD2. The CDR3 has 16 amino acids. After removal of 0 bases from V and 3 bases from J, the junction contained 5 bases not matched to a gene. CDR1 SGDLS and CDR2 YYNGEE come from the germline V gene. The full variable domain, its missing parts supplied by reference TRBV9 and TRBJ2-5, is DSGVTQTPKHLITATGQRVTLRCSPRSGDLSVYWYQQSLDQGLQFLIQYYNGEERAKGNILERFSAQQFPDLHSELNLSSLELGDSALYFCASSVGALAGEETQYFGPGTRLLVL.

This clone showed up just once. CDR3 protein: CASSGSGAGFQETQYF. The CDR3 DNA sequence: TGTGCCAGCAGCGGGAGTGGGGCGGGGTTCCAAGAGACCCAGTACTTC. The chain uses TRBV9 and TRBJ2-5, with D maybe TRBD2 (6 bases). The CDR3 extends over 16 amino acids. The germline gives CDR1 SGDLS, CDR2 YYNGEE. Between the trimmed V and J ends, which lost 3 bases and 1 base, there was a span of 16 bases.

The chain recombines TRBV21-1 with TRBJ2-7; the table's D call of TRBD1 was not tested on the DNA. TRBV21-1 is shown as a pseudogene. The CDR3 sequence is 17 residues long. The DNA for the CDR3 is TGTGCCAGCAGCAAAGTATTGGTGGGGCAGGGGCCCCACGAGCAGTACTTC. Protein sequence: CASSKVLVGQGPHEQYF.

The CDR3 protein is CATRAGGGYNEQFF. Here the CDR3 DNA reads TGTGCCACCCGAGCGGGAGGGGGCTACAATGAGCAGTTCTTC. V gene TRBV6-4 combines with J gene TRBJ2-1; 10 bases match TRBD2. The length of the CDR3 is 14 residues. V shed 10 bases and J 3 bases; nucleotides not matched to a gene: 6. Germline V gene data show CDR1 as MRHNA and CDR2 as SNTAGT.

This clone was counted a few times. The gene calls are TRBV10-3 and TRBJ1-2; 12 bases are shared with TRBD1. This CDR3 contains 15 residues. Germline V CDR1 and CDR2: ENHRY, SYGVKD. The V and J ends lost 10 bases and 7 bases, in that order; junction bases with no gene match: 13. The CDR3 region has the DNA TGTGCCAGCAGGACCGGGACAGGGGGCGAGGTTGGCTACACCTTC. As protein: CASRTGTGGEVGYTF.

The rearrangement links TRBV5-6 to TRBJ1-5, with D unresolved. This CDR3 has 13 amino acids. Trimming removed 3 bases from V and 7 bases from J, with 11 bases in between. Per germline, CDR1 SGHDT and CDR2 YYEEEE. The CDR3 loop is CASSSGAEQPQHF. In nucleotides, the CDR3 is TGTGCCAGCAGCTCAGGAGCGGAGCAGCCCCAGCATTTT.

The chain employs TRBV25-1 and TRBJ1-4; D is uncertain. CDR1 and CDR2 (germline): MGHDK, SYGVNS. The V gene lost 3 bases and the J gene lost 6 bases, with 17 bases spanning the gap. This CDR3 has 16 amino acids. The CDR3 DNA is TGTGCCAGCAGTGACCCGCAGGAGGGAGCGGATGAAAAACTGTTTTTT. This translates into CASSDPQEGADEKLFF.

V usage is TRBV18 and J usage is TRBJ1-4, with 10 bases that match TRBD1. V lost 5 bases, J lost 7 bases, and 7 bases stayed unmatched. Germline CDR1 reads KGHSH; CDR2 reads LQKENI. This CDR3 comprises 15 residues. The CDR3: CASSSRQGAGEKLFF. CDR3 DNA: TGTGCCAGCTCATCGCGACAGGGGGCGGGTGAAAAACTGTTTTTT.

The CDR3: CASSIPGNRARSGANVLTF. CDR3 nucleotides: TGTGCCAGTAGTATTCCCGGGAACAGGGCGCGCTCTGGGGCCAACGTCCTGACTTTC. V usage is TRBV19 and J usage is TRBJ2-6, with D maybe TRBD1 (6 bases). V lost 3 bases and J 0 bases, leaving 18 bases between the germline ends. The CDR3 spans 19 residues. Germline V gene lookup returns CDR1 LNHDA and CDR2 SQIVND (reference sequence).